These 27 T cell receptor beta chains were sequenced from one sample in a study of CD4+ T cells in melanoma. Sequenced by immunoSEQ multiplex PCR; TCRdb stores in-frame clones only, minus some. The table for this sample gives 57 clones. Sequenced material: cells from a culture (not recorded whether cultured in vitro). These receptors came from a human donor with melanoma.

By frequency in the sample, this clone is hyperexpanded. This chain uses TRBV4-1 with TRBJ1-5; D unresolved. CDR3 size: 14 residues. The V gene lost 1 base and the J gene lost 11 bases, with 15 bases spanning the gap. CDR1 and CDR2 from the germline V gene are MGHRA and YSYEKL. The CDR3 bases are TGCGCCAGCAGCCAAGCCGTGGTAGGGTGGTCCCAGCATTTT. It encodes CASSQAVVGWSQHF.

This clone occurred once. The rearrangement uses TRBV30 and TRBJ2-1; tentatively, D is TRBD1 (6 bases). Trimming took 3 bases from V and 9 from J, leaving 15 bases between them. This CDR3 region has 13 residues. The germline CDR1 and CDR2 sequences are GTSNPN and SVGIG (reference sequence). The CDR3 DNA sequence: TGTGCCTGGAGCGAAATAACAGGGAGTGAGCAGTTCTTC. Its protein product is CAWSEITGSEQFF.

For the CDR3, the DNA is TGTGCCAGCAGCGTCTCCCGACAGGGGAACACCGGGGAGCTGTTTTTT. Translated: CASSVSRQGNTGELFF. The rearrangement uses TRBV9 and TRBJ2-2; 7 bases align to TRBD1. V was pared by 2 bases and J by 1 base, with 5 bases of the junction left unmatched. The CDR3 has 16 residues. Germline CDR1 reads SGDLS; CDR2 reads YYNGEE. The full variable domain, with the rest looked up from reference TRBV9 and TRBJ2-2, is DSGVTQTPKHLITATGQRVTLRCSPRSGDLSVYWYQQSLDQGLQFLIQYYNGEERAKGNILERFSAQQFPDLHSELNLSSLELGDSALYFCASSVSRQGNTGELFFGEGSRLTVL.

The chain is built from TRBV21-1 and TRBJ1-1. TRBV21-1 is described as a pseudogene. The CDR3 spans 17 residues. CDR3 region: CASRECLATTIRTEAFF. The CDR3 DNA reads as TGTGCCAGCAGGGAATGCTTAGCTACCACAATTCGCACTGAAGCTTTCTTT.

The chain has TRBV4-1 and TRBJ2-3; D may be TRBD1 (6 bases). Deletions cut 2 bases from V and 5 bases from J, with 17 bases between. This CDR3 spans 16 amino acids. Germline CDR1 MGHRA, CDR2 YSYEKL. CDR3 residues: CASSQHRQAGGDTQYF. CDR3 nucleotide sequence: TGCGCCAGCAGCCAACATCGACAGGCAGGAGGAGATACGCAGTATTTT.

This chain connects TRBV5-6 to TRBJ2-5; D is ambiguous. V shed 2 bases and J shed 1 base, with 9 bases lying between them. The germline V gene has CDR1 SGHDT and CDR2 YYEEEE. The CDR3 is 14 residues long. Here the CDR3 DNA reads TGTGCCAGCAGCTTAGTGGGCAGCCAAGAGACCCAGTACTTC. Translated, it gives CASSLVGSQETQYF.

CDR3 DNA sequence: TGTGCCAGCAGCTTAGGTGTTGGGACGGGTTACGAGCAGTACTTC. This encodes CASSLGVGTGYEQYF. The chain uses TRBV7-8 and TRBJ2-7; D might be TRBD1 or TRBD2, each matching 5 bases. This CDR3 has 15 residues. Looked up from germline, CDR1 is SGHVS and CDR2 is FQNEAQ. V lost 1 base, J lost 4 bases, and 14 bases lay in between.

V usage is TRBV13 and J usage is TRBJ1-3, with a possible D match to TRBD1 (5 bases). This CDR3 spans 14 amino acids. V dropped 1 base and J dropped 4 bases, with 8 bases sitting between them. Germline CDR1 PRHDT, CDR2 FYEKMQ (reference sequence). CDR3 sequence reads: CASSLEGTGNTIYF. The CDR3 nucleotides read TGTGCCAGCAGCTTAGAGGGGACCGGAAACACCATATATTTT.

The V and J genes are TRBV14 and TRBJ2-3; D remains ambiguous. In germline, CDR1 is SGHDN, CDR2 FVKESK. V gave up 4 bases and J gave up 4 bases, with 24 bases separating them. There are 18 residues in the CDR3. The CDR3 region is CASSPSVGVSITSDTQYF. The CDR3, as DNA: TGTGCCAGCAGCCCCTCAGTTGGTGTCTCTATAACGTCAGATACGCAGTATTTT. The full variable domain, its missing parts supplied by reference TRBV14 and TRBJ2-3, is EAGVTQFPSHSVIEKGQTVTLRCDPISGHDNLYWYRRVMGKEIKFLLHFVKESKQDESGMPNNRFLAERTGGTYSTLKVQPAELEDSGVYFCASSPSVGVSITSDTQYFGPGTRLTVL.

This clone counts as hyperexpanded. The CDR3 reads CASSQDSVPYEQYF. The CDR3, as DNA: TGTGCCAGCAGCCAAGACTCCGTTCCCTACGAGCAGTACTTC. The V call is TRBV14, the J call TRBJ2-7; D uncertain. V was cut by 0 bases and J by 2 bases, with 8 bases left in between. This CDR3 comprises 14 residues. Looked up from germline, CDR1 is SGHDN and CDR2 is FVKESK.

The chain's CDR3 is CASSPKYF. The CDR3 DNA reads as TGTGCCAGCAGTCCTAAGTACTTC. The rearrangement links TRBV6-4 to TRBJ2-5; no firm D call. Trimming cost V 5 bases and J 12 bases, with 4 bases left between them. CDR1 MRHNA and CDR2 SNTAGT come from the germline V gene. This CDR3 is 8 amino acids long.

On this clone itself: A read error is likely, as this CDR3 ends without the conserved phenylalanine or tryptophan. V is TRBV10-3 and J is TRBJ2-7; maybe TRBD2 (5 bases). The germline V gene encodes CDR1 ENHRY and CDR2 SYGVKD. The V and J ends lost 2 bases and 3 bases respectively, with 8 bases between them. The CDR3 has 13 amino acids. For the CDR3, the DNA is TGTGCCATCAGTGAGGGTGGGAGCTACGAGCAGTACTTA. Protein: CAISEGGSYEQYL.

The rearrangement links TRBV4-2 to TRBJ1-1; TRBD1 is a possible D gene (5 bases). Germline assignment: CDR1 LGHNA and CDR2 YNFKEQ. CDR3 size: 15 residues. Trimming took 1 base from V and 1 from J, leaving 10 bases between them. CDR3: CASSQGGGWNTEAFF. The CDR3 nucleotides are TGTGCCAGCAGCCAAGGGGGGGGATGGAACACTGAAGCTTTCTTT.

The chain has TRBV5-4 and TRBJ1-2, with unresolved D. This CDR3 is 15 amino acids long. The ends were cut back, 3 bases at V and 7 bases at J, with 19 bases in the middle. Germline values: CDR1 SGHNT, CDR2 YYREEE (reference sequence). In DNA form, the CDR3 reads TGTGCCAGCAGCTCGCCTGACTTCTCTCGGGCTGGCTACACCTTC. Its translation: CASSSPDFSRAGYTF.

The V call is TRBV9, the J call TRBJ1-4, with 10 bases fitting TRBD1. The germline CDR1 and CDR2 sequences are SGDLS and YYNGEE. This CDR3 is 14 amino acids long. The V gene end was trimmed by 4 bases and the J gene end by 5 bases; junction bases not matched to a gene: 2. The CDR3 nucleotides read TGTGCCAGCAGCTGGGGACAGGGGAATGAAAAACTGTTTTTT. Its protein is CASSWGQGNEKLFF.

By its share, this clone is hyperexpanded. The chain couples TRBV5-1 to TRBJ2-2, with 9 bases matching TRBD1. This CDR3 is 13 amino acids long. J gave up 8 bases and V 3 bases, and 2 bases lay outside the gene matches. The germline V gene has CDR1 SGHRS and CDR2 YFSETQ. The CDR3 nucleotides are TGCGCCAGCAGCTGGACAGGGGAGGGGGAGCTGTTTTTT. Its translation: CASSWTGEGELFF.

The genes are TRBV5-5 and TRBJ2-7, with D perhaps TRBD2 (6 bases). Germline V gene sequence: CDR1 SGHKS, CDR2 YYEKEE (reference sequence). The CDR3 contains 11 residues. Trimming stripped 5 bases from V and 4 bases from J, with 7 bases between. The CDR3 loop is CASRGGYEQYF. The CDR3, as DNA: TGTGCCAGCAGGGGGGGATACGAGCAGTACTTC. Looking up the rest from reference TRBV5-5 and TRBJ2-7 gives the full variable domain: DAGVTQSPTHLIKTRGQQVTLRCSPISGHKSVSWYQQVLGQGPQFIFQYYEKEERGRGNFPDRFSARQFPNYSSELNVNALLLGDSALYLCASRGGYEQYFGPGTRLTVT.

V is TRBV7-3 and J is TRBJ2-2; no clear D. The CDR3 has 13 amino acids. Germline V gene data show CDR1 as SGHTA and CDR2 as FQGTGA. Trimming cost V 2 bases and J 4 bases, with 5 bases left between them. The CDR3 sequence is CASSLVSTGELFF. CDR3 sequence (DNA): TGTGCCAGCAGCTTAGTCAGCACCGGGGAGCTGTTTTTT.

This clone was observed a handful of times. V is TRBV4-1 and J is TRBJ1-4; 10 bases fit TRBD1. Trimming took 6 bases from V and 8 from J; bases not matched to a gene: 9. CDR3 size: 15 residues. Germline V gene sequence: CDR1 MGHRA, CDR2 YSYEKL. The CDR3 loop reads CASRQTGGVQEKLFF. The CDR3 DNA follows: TGCGCCAGCAGACAGACAGGGGGCGTTCAAGAAAAACTGTTTTTT.

By share of the sample, this clone is hyperexpanded. The chain uses TRBV14 and TRBJ1-1; D might be TRBD1 (5 bases). The V end lost 1 base, the J end lost 4 bases, and 7 bases lay between the germline ends. Germline CDR1 is SGHDN and CDR2 is FVKESK. The CDR3 extends over 13 amino acids. The CDR3 loop is CASSQGGSTEAFF. The CDR3 bases are TGTGCCAGCAGCCAAGGGGGGAGCACTGAAGCTTTCTTT.

The chain uses TRBV2 and TRBJ2-1; D is undetermined. Germline assignment: CDR1 SNHLY and CDR2 FYNNEI. This CDR3 spans 13 amino acids. The ends were cut back, 3 bases at V and 8 bases at J, with 11 bases in the middle. DNA of the CDR3: TGTGCCAGCAGTGAGTTCTTAGCATATGAGCAGTTCTTC. Translation: CASSEFLAYEQFF.

This clone was observed a handful of times. J is TRBJ2-1 and V is TRBV6-5; TRBD1 matches at 7 bases. The trim removed 6 bases at V and 6 bases at J, leaving 11 bases unmatched. CDR3 size: 15 residues. Germline-derived CDR1 and CDR2 are MNHEY and SVGAGI. The CDR3 here is CASRYIGDSLNEQFF. The CDR3 bases are TGTGCCAGCAGATATATAGGGGACAGCCTCAATGAGCAGTTCTTC.

The table lists this clone with a count of one. This chain uses TRBV19 with TRBJ1-2, with D hard to call. V was trimmed by 4 bases and J by 3 bases, leaving 6 bases between them. The CDR3 consists of 12 residues. Germline V gene lookup returns CDR1 LNHDA and CDR2 SQIVND (reference sequence). The CDR3: CASSNPDYGYTF. The CDR3, as DNA: TGTGCCAGTAGTAATCCAGACTATGGCTACACCTTC.

V usage is TRBV7-9 and J usage is TRBJ2-1; D may correspond to TRBD1 or TRBD2 (5 bases each). This CDR3 has 15 amino acids. V lost 1 base and J 2 bases, leaving 9 bases between the germline ends. In germline, CDR1 is SEHNR, CDR2 FQNEAQ (reference sequence). The CDR3: CASSLVRGTYNEQFF. CDR3 sequence (DNA): TGTGCCAGCAGCTTAGTGAGGGGTACCTACAATGAGCAGTTCTTC.

The chain couples TRBV5-1 to TRBJ1-6, with TRBD1 as a possible D gene (6 bases). CDR1 and CDR2 from the germline V gene are SGHRS and YFSETQ. The CDR3 totals 16 residues. V lost 3 bases and J 7 bases, leaving 17 bases between the germline ends. The CDR3 sequence is CASSYLQGPGNSPLHF. The CDR3 nucleotides are TGCGCCAGCAGCTACCTACAGGGACCTGGGAATTCACCCCTCCACTTT.

A single count supports this clone. V gene TRBV11-2 combines with J gene TRBJ1-1; D gene ambiguous. V was shortened by 0 bases and J by 2 bases, with 10 bases between the two germline ends. The V gene's germline CDR1 is SGHAT and CDR2 FQNNGV. The CDR3 loop spans 15 amino acids. As DNA, the CDR3 is TGTGCCAGCAGCTTAGATCCAGCAGGCAACACTGAAGCTTTCTTT. Protein product: CASSLDPAGNTEAFF.

The chain is built from TRBV7-9 and TRBJ2-3, with 11 positions matching TRBD2. The V gene's germline CDR1 is SEHNR and CDR2 FQNEAQ (reference sequence). J lost 4 bases, V lost 1 base, and 1 base had no gene match. There are 15 residues in the CDR3. CDR3: CASSLGLAGSDTQYF. The CDR3 bases are TGTGCCAGCAGCTTAGGACTAGCGGGGTCAGATACGCAGTATTTT. The variable domain in full, with the rest retrieved from reference TRBV7-9 and TRBJ2-3, is DTGVSQNPRHKITKRGQNVTFRCDPISEHNRLYWYRQTLGQGPEFLTYFQNEAQLEKSRLLSDRFSAERPKGSFSTLEIQRTEQGDSAMYLCASSLGLAGSDTQYFGPGTRLTVL.